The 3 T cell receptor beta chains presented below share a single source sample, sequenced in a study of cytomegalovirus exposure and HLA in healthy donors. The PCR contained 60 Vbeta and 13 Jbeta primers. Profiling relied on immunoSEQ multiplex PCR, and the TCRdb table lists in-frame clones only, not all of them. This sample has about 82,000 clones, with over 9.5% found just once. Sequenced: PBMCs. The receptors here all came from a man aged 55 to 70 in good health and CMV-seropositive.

DNA of the CDR3: TGTGCCAGCAGCGACGCGGGGGGACAGAAGCAGTACTTC. It is translated as CASSDAGGQKQYF. The V and J genes are TRBV7-2 and TRBJ2-7; possible D gene TRBD2, 8 bases. There are 13 residues in the CDR3. Trimming shortened V by 5 bases and J by 8 bases, and 16 bases separated the two germline ends. Per germline, CDR1 SGHTA and CDR2 FQGNSA.

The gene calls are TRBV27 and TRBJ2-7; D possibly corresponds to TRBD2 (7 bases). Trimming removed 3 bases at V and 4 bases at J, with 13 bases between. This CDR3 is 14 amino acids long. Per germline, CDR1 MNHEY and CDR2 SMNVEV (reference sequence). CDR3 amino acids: CASSFQRDIYEQYF. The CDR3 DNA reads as TGTGCCAGCAGTTTCCAGCGGGACATATACGAGCAGTACTTC.

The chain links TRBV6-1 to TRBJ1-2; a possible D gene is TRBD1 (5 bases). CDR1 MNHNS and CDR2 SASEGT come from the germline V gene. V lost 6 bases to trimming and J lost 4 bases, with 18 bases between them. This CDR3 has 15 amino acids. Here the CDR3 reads CASSREWQGVYGYTF. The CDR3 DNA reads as TGTGCCAGCAGCCGGGAGTGGCAGGGTGTCTATGGCTACACCTTC.